Listed below are T cell receptor beta chains from one sample, sequenced in a study of blood T cells in healthy people across ages. TCRdb called the 5' RACE reads again in MiXCR, with one record for every CDR3 protein. The sample contains 630,000 or so distinct CDR3 sequences, 32% of which appear only once. The sequenced sample was blood. The source of these receptors is an elderly woman in good health. Both conserved end residues are part of each CDR3. Clone size is not always given. Where it is, it says once, few, many or a class for expanded clones.

>TRBV6-5|once|TRBJ2-1
CASSYGSGGAYEQFF
>TRBV5-5|many|TRBJ2-3
CASSLAGTLGYTDTQYF
>TRBV6-2/TRBV6-3|.|TRBJ1-1
CASSYSMDRGRTEAFF
>TRBV7-2|many|TRBJ2-3
CASSVRGHTQYF
>TRBV3-1|.|TRBJ1-1
CASSHRGAEAFF
>TRBV20-1|few|TRBJ1-6
CSARAPNSPLHF
>TRBV20-1|many|TRBJ1-5
CSARTGFNQPQHF
>TRBV5-1|.|TRBJ2-2
CASTDRQGGTGELFF
>TRBV29-1|.|TRBJ2-4
CSADREIAKNIQYF
>TRBV7-2|.|.
CASSLGYLQGIETQYF
>TRBV3-1|many|TRBJ2-7
CASSQWTYEQYF
>TRBV20-1|many|TRBJ2-1
CSANSGLRGRYEQFF
>TRBV20-1|few|TRBJ2-5
CSARTGTSLETQYF
>TRBV20-1|.|TRBJ1-5
CSASVQATSNQPQHF
>TRBV19|.|TRBJ1-5
CASSMSGQGAGDGNQPQHF
>TRBV12-3/TRBV12-4|.|TRBJ2-7
CASSLSAGWSYEQYF
>TRBV5-1|.|TRBJ1-2
CASSLDQTRLGSYGYTF
>TRBV20-1|.|TRBJ1-5
CSASSAIGQGSNQPQHF
>TRBV12-3/TRBV12-4|.|TRBJ2-3
CASSQRVRADTQYF
>TRBV2|.|TRBJ2-4
CASRKALRDTNIQYF
>TRBV7-8|many|TRBJ2-5
CASSPFDRGQETQYF
>TRBV2|many|TRBJ2-1
CASRGTSGNEQFF
>TRBV12-3/TRBV12-4|.|TRBJ2-3
CTSSLSGGVGTRYF
>TRBV14|.|TRBJ2-5
CASSQHLRGEQYF
>TRBV5-1|.|TRBJ2-1
CASTLGGSSYNEQFF
>TRBV7-2|.|TRBJ2-5
CASGRDSQETQYF
>TRBV6-5|many|TRBJ1-5
CASIDGGGKSNQPQHF
>TRBV20-1|many|TRBJ2-3
CSARDGSSGTDTQYF
>TRBV9|many|TRBJ2-2
CASSVVTSGGTGELFF
>TRBV6-2/TRBV6-3|.|TRBJ2-3
CASSGPQGAGTDTRYF
>TRBV27|many|TRBJ2-7
CASSRDRVRDSYEQYF